This is a list of T cell receptor beta chains from one sample in a study of T cell responses to AZD1222 COVID-19 vaccine. The assay was immunoSEQ multiplex PCR, and TCRdb's table has in-frame clones only and misses some. There are about 120,000 clones in the sample; over 75% occur only once, and about 3% lies in the top ten. This material consisted of peripheral blood, taken on day 0 of AZD1222 vaccination. The receptors shown here come from an adult in good health. Both conserved end residues are part of each CDR3. The order of the fields is clone size, J gene, V gene, D gene, CDR3 DNA, CDR3 protein. D genes are given only for firm matches. Only some rows state a clone size, as once, few, many or a class for expanded clones.

clone size: .
J gene: TRBJ2-7
V gene: TRBV11-1
D gene: TRBD2
CDR3 DNA: TGTGCCAGCAGCTTCGGCGCTAGCGGCTACGAGCAGTACTTC
CDR3 protein: CASSFGASGYEQYF

clone size: .
J gene: TRBJ2-5
V gene: TRBV7-9
D gene: .
CDR3 DNA: TGTGCCAGCAGCTTTTCCAGGGGAGGGGAGACCCAGTACTTC
CDR3 protein: CASSFSRGGETQYF

clone size: .
J gene: TRBJ2-5
V gene: TRBV27
D gene: .
CDR3 DNA: TGTGCCAGCACCCCCCACGGGGGAGGAGAGACCCAGTACTTC
CDR3 protein: CASTPHGGGETQYF

clone size: .
J gene: TRBJ1-1
V gene: TRBV4-2
D gene: .
CDR3 DNA: TGTGCCAGCAGCCCAGATTGGTACGCTGAAGCTTTCTTT
CDR3 protein: CASSPDWYAEAFF

clone size: .
J gene: TRBJ2-7
V gene: TRBV7-2
D gene: TRBD2
CDR3 DNA: TGTGCCAGCAGCTCCCGGACTAGCGGGTTCTACGAGCAGTACTTC
CDR3 protein: CASSSRTSGFYEQYF

clone size: .
J gene: TRBJ2-7
V gene: TRBV6-5
D gene: .
CDR3 DNA: TGTGCCAGCAGTTCAGATGACGGGAGTCCCTACGAGCAGTACTTC
CDR3 protein: CASSSDDGSPYEQYF

clone size: once
J gene: TRBJ1-4
V gene: TRBV7-2
D gene: TRBD1
CDR3 DNA: TGTGCCAGCAGGAATCCGGGACAGGGGGCGTCGGAGGAAAAACTGTTTTTT
CDR3 protein: CASRNPGQGASEEKLFF

clone size: .
J gene: TRBJ2-7
V gene: TRBV7-2
D gene: TRBD1
CDR3 DNA: TGTGCCAGTAACACCGGGACAGTGTCCTACGAGCAGTACTTC
CDR3 protein: CASNTGTVSYEQYF

clone size: few
J gene: TRBJ2-6
V gene: TRBV28
D gene: .
CDR3 DNA: TGTGCCAGCAGTTCCCTTTGGGGGGCCAACGTCCTGACTTTC
CDR3 protein: CASSSLWGANVLTF

clone size: .
J gene: TRBJ2-1
V gene: TRBV4-3
D gene: .
CDR3 DNA: TGCGCCAGCAGCCGAGTCCAGGGGGAGCAGTTCTTC
CDR3 protein: CASSRVQGEQFF

clone size: .
J gene: TRBJ1-6
V gene: TRBV2
D gene: .
CDR3 DNA: TGTGCCAGCAGCGTGACAAGGGGGTCAGCACCCCTCCACTTT
CDR3 protein: CASSVTRGSAPLHF

clone size: .
J gene: TRBJ2-1
V gene: TRBV5-6
D gene: .
CDR3 DNA: TGTGCCAGCAGCTCCACTCGAGGGTTAGAGTGGCACGAGCAGTTCTTC
CDR3 protein: CASSSTRGLEWHEQFF

clone size: .
J gene: TRBJ1-4
V gene: TRBV28
D gene: .
CDR3 DNA: TGTGCCAGCAGTTTCCGGGAGAGGGAAAAACTGTTTTTT
CDR3 protein: CASSFREREKLFF

clone size: once
J gene: TRBJ2-3
V gene: TRBV4-3
D gene: .
CDR3 DNA: TGCGCCAGCAGCCAAGTGAGGGACCTCACAGATACGCAGTATTTT
CDR3 protein: CASSQVRDLTDTQYF

clone size: .
J gene: TRBJ1-1
V gene: TRBV27
D gene: .
CDR3 DNA: TGTGCCAGCAGTCTTGGGCAGGGGTTCACTGAAGCTTTCTTT
CDR3 protein: CASSLGQGFTEAFF

clone size: .
J gene: TRBJ2-3
V gene: TRBV24-1
D gene: .
CDR3 DNA: TGTGCCACCAGTGACGGGGCAGCTGGCACAGATACGCAGTATTTT
CDR3 protein: CATSDGAAGTDTQYF

clone size: .
J gene: TRBJ2-3
V gene: TRBV6-2/TRBV6-3
D gene: TRBD1
CDR3 DNA: TGTGCCAGCCGCCGGGACAGTCCAGGTACGCAGTATTTT
CDR3 protein: CASRRDSPGTQYF

clone size: .
J gene: TRBJ2-7
V gene: TRBV6-5
D gene: .
CDR3 DNA: TGTGCCAGCAGTGACTCGCGGGGCTACGAGCAGTACTTC
CDR3 protein: CASSDSRGYEQYF

clone size: once
J gene: TRBJ2-5
V gene: TRBV6-2/TRBV6-3
D gene: TRBD2
CDR3 DNA: TGTGCCAGCAGTTACCAGCGGGGGGGCTTGGAGACCCAGTACTTC
CDR3 protein: CASSYQRGGLETQYF

clone size: .
J gene: TRBJ2-4
V gene: TRBV7-9
D gene: TRBD1
CDR3 DNA: TGTGCCAGCAGCTTAGGAAGGGGGCTTGACATTCAGTACTTC
CDR3 protein: CASSLGRGLDIQYF

clone size: few
J gene: TRBJ2-3
V gene: TRBV18
D gene: .
CDR3 DNA: TGTGCCAGCTCACTTACAGGGAGCCCCTCCACAGATACGCAGTATTTT
CDR3 protein: CASSLTGSPSTDTQYF

clone size: .
J gene: TRBJ2-6
V gene: TRBV4-2
D gene: .
CDR3 DNA: TGTGCCAGCAGCCAAGGACGGCTCTCTGGGGCCAACGTCCTGACTTTC
CDR3 protein: CASSQGRLSGANVLTF

clone size: .
J gene: TRBJ1-2
V gene: TRBV4-3
D gene: .
CDR3 DNA: TGCGCCAGCAGCTCTGGGAACGGTGGGGTCTATGGCTACACCTTC
CDR3 protein: CASSSGNGGVYGYTF

clone size: once
J gene: TRBJ1-1
V gene: TRBV7-2
D gene: .
CDR3 DNA: TGTGCCAGCACCAAACAGGGAGGCACTGAAGCTTTCTTT
CDR3 protein: CASTKQGGTEAFF

clone size: .
J gene: TRBJ1-2
V gene: TRBV11-2
D gene: .
CDR3 DNA: TGTGCCAGCAGCCCGGAGGTCCTCTATGGCTACACCTTC
CDR3 protein: CASSPEVLYGYTF

clone size: .
J gene: TRBJ2-3
V gene: TRBV21-1
D gene: .
CDR3 DNA: TGTGCCAGCAGCCCCTGGACTAGTGGCACAGATACGCAGTATTTT
CDR3 protein: CASSPWTSGTDTQYF

clone size: .
J gene: TRBJ2-1
V gene: TRBV5-1
D gene: .
CDR3 DNA: TGCGCCAGCAGCTTTGACAATGAGCAGTTCTTC
CDR3 protein: CASSFDNEQFF

clone size: .
J gene: TRBJ1-5
V gene: TRBV5-1
D gene: TRBD1
CDR3 DNA: TGCGCCAGCAGCCCCGGGACAGGTGGAAATCAGCCCCAGCATTTT
CDR3 protein: CASSPGTGGNQPQHF

clone size: .
J gene: TRBJ1-2
V gene: TRBV27
D gene: TRBD1
CDR3 DNA: TGTGCCAGCAGGATAACAGGGGGCGCCTATGGCTACACCTTC
CDR3 protein: CASRITGGAYGYTF

clone size: .
J gene: TRBJ1-6
V gene: TRBV6-5
D gene: .
CDR3 DNA: TGTGCCAGCAGTTTGGGGGGCGGGGAAAATTCACCCCTCCACTTT
CDR3 protein: CASSLGGGENSPLHF

clone size: .
J gene: TRBJ1-3
V gene: TRBV6-6
D gene: .
CDR3 DNA: TGTGCCAGCAGTTTCTCCGGGACGGCTGGAAACACCATATATTTT
CDR3 protein: CASSFSGTAGNTIYF

clone size: .
J gene: TRBJ2-1
V gene: TRBV19
D gene: .
CDR3 DNA: TGTGCCAGTGGGACGGGACCCTGGGTTGGAACTTACAATGAGCAGTTCTTC
CDR3 protein: CASGTGPWVGTYNEQFF

clone size: .
J gene: TRBJ2-5
V gene: TRBV28
D gene: .
CDR3 DNA: TGTGCCACTTCTGTTGGGGGCGAGACCCAGTACTTC
CDR3 protein: CATSVGGETQYF

clone size: once
J gene: TRBJ1-2
V gene: TRBV5-1
D gene: TRBD1
CDR3 DNA: TGCGCCAGCAGCGAAGGGACAGGGGGCTATGGCTACACCTTC
CDR3 protein: CASSEGTGGYGYTF

clone size: .
J gene: TRBJ1-4
V gene: TRBV5-6
D gene: .
CDR3 DNA: TGTGCCAGCAGCCTTTTAGCCCAGGCGAATAATGAAAAACTGTTTTTT
CDR3 protein: CASSLLAQANNEKLFF

clone size: .
J gene: TRBJ2-3
V gene: TRBV20-1
D gene: TRBD2
CDR3 DNA: TGCAGTGCTAGTTTAGCGGGAGGACTCACAGATACGCAGTATTTT
CDR3 protein: CSASLAGGLTDTQYF